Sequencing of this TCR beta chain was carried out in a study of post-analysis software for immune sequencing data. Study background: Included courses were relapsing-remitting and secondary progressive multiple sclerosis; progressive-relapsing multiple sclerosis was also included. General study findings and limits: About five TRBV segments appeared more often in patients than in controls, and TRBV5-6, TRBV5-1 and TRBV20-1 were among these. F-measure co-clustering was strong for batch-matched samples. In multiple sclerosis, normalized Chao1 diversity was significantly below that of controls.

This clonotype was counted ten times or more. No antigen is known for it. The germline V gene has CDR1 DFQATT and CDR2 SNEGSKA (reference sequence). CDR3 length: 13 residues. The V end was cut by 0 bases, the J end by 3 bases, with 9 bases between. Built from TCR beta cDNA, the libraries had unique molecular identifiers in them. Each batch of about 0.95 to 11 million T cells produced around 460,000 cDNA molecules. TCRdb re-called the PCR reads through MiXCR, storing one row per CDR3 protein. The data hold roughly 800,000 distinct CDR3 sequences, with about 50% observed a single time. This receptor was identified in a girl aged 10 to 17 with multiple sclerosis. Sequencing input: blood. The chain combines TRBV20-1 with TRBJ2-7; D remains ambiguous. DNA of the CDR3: TGCAGTGCTAGAGATCGCACACTCTACGAGCAGTACTTC. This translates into CSARDRTLYEQYF.